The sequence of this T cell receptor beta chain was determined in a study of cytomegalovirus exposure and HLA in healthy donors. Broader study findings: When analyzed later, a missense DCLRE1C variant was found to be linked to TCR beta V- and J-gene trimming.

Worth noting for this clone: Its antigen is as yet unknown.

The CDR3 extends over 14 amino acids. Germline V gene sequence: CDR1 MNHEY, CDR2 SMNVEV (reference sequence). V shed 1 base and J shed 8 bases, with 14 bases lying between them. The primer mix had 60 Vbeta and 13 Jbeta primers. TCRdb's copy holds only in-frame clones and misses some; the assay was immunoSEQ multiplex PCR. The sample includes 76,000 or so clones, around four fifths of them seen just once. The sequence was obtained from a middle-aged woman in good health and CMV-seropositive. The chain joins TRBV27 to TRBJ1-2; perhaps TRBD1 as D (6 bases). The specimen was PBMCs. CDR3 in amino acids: CASSLLQGSLGYTF. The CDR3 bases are TGTGCCAGCAGTTTATTACAGGGTTCGTTGGGCTACACCTTC.